This entry features one TCR beta chain sequence. No cognate antigen has been identified for it. The input lacks base qualities; no much larger clone sits a single base away. The entry originates in a study of technical replicates of blood from a few donors (dated by TCRdb to about 2017). CDR1 and CDR2 are drawn from the germline V gene (reference sequence): SSHAT, FNYEAQ. V is pared back by 2 bases and J by 2 bases, with 12 bases lying between the germline termini. The CDR3 runs 15 amino acids, cysteine and phenylalanine included. Here the CDR3 DNA is all that survives: 45 bases in frame from base 1. The method behind the library was the immunoSEQ multiplex PCR assay. This immuneACCESS table, as held by TCRdb, lists in-frame sequences with V and J called but not all clones. Of the missing ones, under half trace to an unresolved V gene in checked studies; the others have no known cause. The table for this sample lists about 15,000 clones; 80% to 85% of them were counted only once. The ten biggest clones cover 11% of the sample.

This TCR was recovered from a human donor in good health. The sequence joins TRBV7-7 to TRBJ2-5, with a tentative D gene TRBD2 over 6 matching bases. Sequencing used PBMCs. CDR3 loop: CASSLRRDLQETQYF. In nucleotide form, the sequence is TGTGCCAGCAGCTTACGGCGGGACCTACAAGAGACCCAGTACTTC.